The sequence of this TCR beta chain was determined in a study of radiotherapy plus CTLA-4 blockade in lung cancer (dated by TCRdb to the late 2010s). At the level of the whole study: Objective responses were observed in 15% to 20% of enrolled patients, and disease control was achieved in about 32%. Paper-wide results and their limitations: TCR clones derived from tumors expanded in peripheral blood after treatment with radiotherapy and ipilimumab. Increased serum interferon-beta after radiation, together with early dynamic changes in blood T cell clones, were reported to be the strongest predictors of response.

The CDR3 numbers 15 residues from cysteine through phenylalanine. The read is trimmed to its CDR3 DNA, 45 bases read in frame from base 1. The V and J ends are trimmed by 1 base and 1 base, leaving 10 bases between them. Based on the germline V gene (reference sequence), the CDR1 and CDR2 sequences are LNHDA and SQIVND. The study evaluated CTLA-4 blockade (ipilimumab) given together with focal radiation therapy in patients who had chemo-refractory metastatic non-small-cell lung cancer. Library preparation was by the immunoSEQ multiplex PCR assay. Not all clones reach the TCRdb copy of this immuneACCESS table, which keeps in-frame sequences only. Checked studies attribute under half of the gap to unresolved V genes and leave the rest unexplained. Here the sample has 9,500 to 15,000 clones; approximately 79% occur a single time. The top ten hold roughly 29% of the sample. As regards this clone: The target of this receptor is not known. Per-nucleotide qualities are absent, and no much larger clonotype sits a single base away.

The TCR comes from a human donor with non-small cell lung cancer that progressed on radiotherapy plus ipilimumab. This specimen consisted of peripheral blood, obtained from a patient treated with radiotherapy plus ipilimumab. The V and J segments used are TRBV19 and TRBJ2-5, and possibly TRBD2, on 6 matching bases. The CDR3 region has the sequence CASSIAGGIQETQYF. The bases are TGTGCCAGTAGTATAGCCGGCGGGATCCAAGAGACCCAGTACTTC.